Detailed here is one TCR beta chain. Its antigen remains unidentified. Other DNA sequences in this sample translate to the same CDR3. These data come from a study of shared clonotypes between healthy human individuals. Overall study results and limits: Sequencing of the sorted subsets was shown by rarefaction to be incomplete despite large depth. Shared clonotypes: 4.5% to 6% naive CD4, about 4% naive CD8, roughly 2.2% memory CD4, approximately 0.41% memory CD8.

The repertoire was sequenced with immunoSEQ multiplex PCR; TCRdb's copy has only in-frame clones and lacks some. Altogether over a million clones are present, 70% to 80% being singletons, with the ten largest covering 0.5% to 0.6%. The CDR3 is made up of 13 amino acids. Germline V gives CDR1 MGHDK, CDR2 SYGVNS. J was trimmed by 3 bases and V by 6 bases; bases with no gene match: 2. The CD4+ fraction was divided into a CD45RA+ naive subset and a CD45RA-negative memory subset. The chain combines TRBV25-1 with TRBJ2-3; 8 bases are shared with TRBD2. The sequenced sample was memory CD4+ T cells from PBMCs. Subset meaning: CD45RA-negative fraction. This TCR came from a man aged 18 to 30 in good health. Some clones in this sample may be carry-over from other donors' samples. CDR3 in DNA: TGTGCCAGCAGCCCGGGGGGGACAGATACGCAGTATTTT. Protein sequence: CASSPGGTDTQYF.